Shown below are 5 T cell receptor beta chains from a single sample sequenced in a study of PD-L1 blockade in urothelial cancer. Sample time point: peripheral blood 6 weeks after treatment start. Sequenced by immunoSEQ multiplex PCR; TCRdb stores in-frame clones only, minus some. The sample gives about 23,000 clones, roughly 89% of which show up once; around 10% is in the top ten. Sequences were derived from PBMCs, sampled around atezolizumab (anti-PD-L1) treatment. The source is a woman aged 60 to 75 with urothelial cancer.

The genes are TRBV4-2 and TRBJ2-5; maybe TRBD2 (6 bases). Trimming removed 1 base at V and 5 bases at J, with 14 bases between. The CDR3 is made up of 15 amino acids. The germline CDR1 and CDR2 sequences are LGHNA and YNFKEQ. The chain's CDR3 is CASSQGGTGRETQYF. CDR3 bases: TGTGCCAGCAGCCAAGGCGGGACGGGACGGGAGACCCAGTACTTC.

The V and J genes are TRBV29-1 and TRBJ2-2, with TRBD2 as a possible D gene (5 bases). This CDR3 is 14 amino acids long. V lost 6 bases to trimming and J lost 2 bases, with 13 bases between them. CDR1 is SQVTM and CDR2 is ANQGSEA in the germline V gene. The CDR3 bases are TGCAGCGTCTACGAAGGAGGAAACACCGGGGAGCTGTTTTTT. The encoded protein is CSVYEGGNTGELFF.

The rearrangement links TRBV11-2 to TRBJ2-6; the D gene is possibly TRBD2 (6 bases). Trimming cost V 5 bases and J 2 bases, with 13 bases left between them. This CDR3 is built from 16 residues. CDR1 and CDR2 from the germline V gene are SGHAT and FQNNGV. CDR3 DNA: TGTGCCAGCAGCCACGGGACTGTACCTGGGGCCAACGTCCTGACTTTC. It translates to CASSHGTVPGANVLTF.

The chain joins TRBV2 to TRBJ1-4; a possible D gene is TRBD1 (6 bases). Germline CDR1 is SNHLY and CDR2 is FYNNEI. CDR3 length equals 15 residues. V gave up 7 bases and J gave up 7 bases, with 19 bases separating them. CDR3 protein: CASTNVIGGSEKLFF. CDR3 sequence (DNA): TGTGCCAGCACTAATGTTATTGGGGGCTCTGAAAAACTGTTTTTT.

The chain couples TRBV27 to TRBJ1-1; 7 nucleotides line up with TRBD1. This CDR3 region has 13 residues. V lost 5 bases to trimming and J lost 4 bases; unmatched junction nucleotides: 4. CDR1 and CDR2 (germline): MNHEY, SMNVEV (reference sequence). The CDR3 coding sequence is TGTGCCAGCAGTCGTCGACAGGGCACTGAAGCTTTCTTT. It translates to CASSRRQGTEAFF.